The entry that follows covers one T cell receptor beta chain sequence. Its antigen is undetermined. Given a much more abundant clone one base away, this may be a read error. Peripheral blood was drawn, roughly 10 milliliters per donor. At least 6 micrograms of total RNA were extracted per sample. The CDR3 runs 13 residues. V was clipped by 5 bases and J by 4 bases, with 12 bases between them. The V gene's germline CDR1 is DFQATT and CDR2 SNEGSKA (reference sequence). These data are taken from a study of blood T cells in healthy people across ages. Alongside a J-beta primer mix, a sample-barcoded 5' primer served in a second PCR lasting about 7 to 11 cycles. Each CDR3 protein is one row after TCRdb ran MiXCR on the 5' RACE reads. The table includes hundreds of thousands of distinct CDR3 sequences, over 40% detected once. Study-wide points: Per million T cells, TCR beta diversity dropped about linearly as age rose. Naive CD4+ cell counts and diversity both ran higher in long-lived than in aged donors.

This chain links TRBV20-1 with TRBJ1-5, with TRBD1 as a possible D gene (5 bases). The sequence came from a woman aged 80 or older in good health. Sequenced input: blood. Written as DNA, the CDR3 is TGCAGTGCTGGATTCAGGGTGAATCAGCCCCAGCATTTT. Residues: CSAGFRVNQPQHF.